The 27 T cell receptor beta chains listed next were all sequenced from one sample in a study of Graves' ophthalmopathy and Graves' hyperthyroidism. TCR beta CDR3 amplification used RNA transcripts. Amplification began with first-round RT-PCR using HTBI primers, then second-round multiplex PCR was performed. Via MiXCR, TCRdb re-called the multiplex PCR reads, giving one row per CDR3 protein. In the table there are 300,000 to 450,000 distinct CDR3 sequences, about 18% of which are singletons. The specimen was peripheral blood. The receptor source for this set is an adult woman with stable Graves' hyperthyroidism.

This clonotype was detected many times. The V and J genes are TRBV7-2 and TRBJ2-2; D gene ambiguous. V was clipped by 4 bases and J by 0 bases, with 9 bases between them. Germline V gene lookup returns CDR1 SGHTA and CDR2 FQGNSA. The CDR3 sequence is 15 residues long. CDR3 sequence (DNA): TGTGCCAGCAGCTACCGGGTTTCGAACACCGGGGAGCTGTTTTTT. Translation gives CASSYRVSNTGELFF. Full variable domain (remainder filled in from reference TRBV7-2 and TRBJ2-2): GAGVSQSPSNKVTEKGKDVELRCDPISGHTALYWYRQSLGQGLEFLIYFQGNSAPDKSGLPSDRFSAERTGGSVSTLTIQRTQQEDSAVYLCASSYRVSNTGELFFGEGSRLTVL.

This clonotype turned up a few times. The CDR3, as DNA: TGTGCCAGCACCCCGGGACAGAACACTGAAGCTTTCTTT. Protein: CASTPGQNTEAFF. The chain employs TRBV12-3 or TRBV12-4 and TRBJ1-1, with D perhaps matching TRBD1 (6 bases). This CDR3 has 13 residues. The V and J ends lost 7 bases and 1 base respectively, with 10 bases between them.

This clonotype was seen at least ten times. V gene TRBV30 combines with J gene TRBJ1-2, with unresolved D. Germline-derived CDR1 and CDR2 are GTSNPN and SVGIG (reference sequence). V was trimmed by 2 bases and J by 4 bases, leaving 11 bases between them. There are 13 residues in the CDR3. The CDR3 sequence: CAWSKFEGYGYTF. In nucleotides, the CDR3 is TGTGCCTGGAGTAAATTTGAGGGCTATGGCTACACCTTC.

This clonotype was counted a few times. The chain joins TRBV25-1 to TRBJ1-1; TRBD1 matches 8 bases. The CDR3 consists of 13 residues. V gave up 7 bases and J gave up 5 bases; unmatched junction bases: 6. Per germline, CDR1 MGHDK and CDR2 SYGVNS. CDR3 protein: CASMVQGVTEAFF. In DNA, the CDR3 is TGTGCCAGCATGGTACAGGGGGTGACTGAAGCTTTCTTT.

This clonotype was observed many times. This chain uses TRBV27 with TRBJ1-2, with unresolved D. The CDR3 consists of 14 residues. Per germline, CDR1 MNHEY and CDR2 SMNVEV (reference sequence). Deletions cut 0 bases from V and 4 bases from J, with 9 bases between. The CDR3 nucleotides are TGTGCCAGCAGTTTATCGAAAACTCTCTATGGCTACACCTTC. As protein: CASSLSKTLYGYTF.

This clonotype was counted many times. The CDR3 bases are TGTGCCAGCAGGACTAGCGGGGGAAAGGGAGCGGAGACCCAGTACTTC. This encodes CASRTSGGKGAETQYF. The rearrangement uses TRBV6-1 and TRBJ2-5; TRBD2 matches 12 bases. The V gene's germline CDR1 is MNHNS and CDR2 SASEGT. The CDR3 length is 16 residues. The V and J ends lost 6 bases and 5 bases, in that order; junction bases with no gene match: 10.

This clonotype was seen a few times. This clone may be a read error of a much larger clone one base away. The V call is TRBV7-9, the J call TRBJ1-1, with a weak D call TRBD1 (6 bases). The CDR3 is 13 amino acids. Germline V gene lookup returns CDR1 SEHNR and CDR2 FQNEAQ (reference sequence). CDR3 sequence: CASSPGGQLEALF. CDR3 in DNA: TGTGCCAGCAGCCCGGGGGGGCAGCTTGAAGCTCTCTTT.

This clonotype came up many times. The rearrangement uses TRBV12-3 or TRBV12-4 and TRBJ1-1, with D hard to call. This CDR3 has 13 residues. V was shortened by 7 bases and J by 0 bases, with 9 bases between the two germline ends. The DNA of the CDR3 is TGTGCCAGCACTCCAAGACTGAACACTGAAGCTTTCTTT. Translation: CASTPRLNTEAFF.

DNA of the CDR3: TGTGCCAGTAAGTGGCAATATAGCAATCAGCCCCAGCATTTT. Translated, it gives CASKWQYSNQPQHF. The rearrangement joins TRBV28 to TRBJ1-5; D gene ambiguous. There are 14 residues in the CDR3. Trimming took 9 bases from V and 0 from J, leaving 12 bases between them. Germline CDR1 and CDR2: MDHEN and SYDVKM.

This clonotype was observed at least ten times. The V and J genes are TRBV6-1 and TRBJ2-7; no firm D call. There are 12 residues in the CDR3. V shed 3 bases and J shed 4 bases, with 7 bases lying between them. In germline, CDR1 is MNHNS, CDR2 SASEGT. The CDR3 DNA reads as TGTGCCAGCAGTGAGGTCGGGTACGAGCAGTACTTC. Protein product: CASSEVGYEQYF.

In this sample, this clonotype turned up a few times. J is TRBJ1-2 and V is TRBV28; no definite D call. The CDR3 runs 14 residues. Germline-derived CDR1 and CDR2 are MDHEN and SYDVKM. V shed 4 bases and J shed 0 bases, with 9 bases lying between them. CDR3 DNA: TGTGCCAGCAGTTGGAAAAGGTCTAACTATGGCTACACCTTC. Residues: CASSWKRSNYGYTF.

This clonotype was seen at least ten times. This chain uses TRBV5-1 with TRBJ2-7; D possibly corresponds to TRBD1 (6 bases). The CDR3 loop spans 14 amino acids. The V and J ends lost 4 bases and 2 bases respectively, with 13 bases between them. The germline gives CDR1 SGHRS, CDR2 YFSETQ. CDR3: CASSAFDRTYEQYF. The CDR3 DNA is TGCGCCAGCAGCGCCTTCGACAGGACCTACGAGCAGTACTTC.

Ten or more counts support this clonotype. This chain joins TRBV28 and TRBJ1-5, with D uncertain. The germline V gene has CDR1 MDHEN and CDR2 SYDVKM. This CDR3 contains 15 residues. V was trimmed by 7 bases and J by 6 bases, leaving 19 bases between them. CDR3 nucleotide sequence: TGTGCCAGCACCATGCTAAAGGGCGGCGCTCAGCCCCAGCATTTT. This translates into CASTMLKGGAQPQHF. The full variable domain, its missing parts supplied by reference TRBV28 and TRBJ1-5, is DVKVTQSSRYLVKRTGEKVFLECVQDMDHENMFWYRQDPGLGLRLIYFSYDVKMKEKGDIPEGYSVSREKKERFSLILESASTNQTSMYLCASTMLKGGAQPQHFGDGTRLSIL.

This clonotype was seen at least ten times. CDR3 sequence (DNA): TGTGCCACCAGCAGAGCAGGGGAAGGGGCCAACGTCCTGACTTTC. Translated, it gives CATSRAGEGANVLTF. The chain couples TRBV15 to TRBJ2-6; the D gene is possibly TRBD1 (6 bases). The CDR3 sequence is 15 residues long. V was shortened by 1 base and J by 4 bases, with 8 bases between the two germline ends. In germline, CDR1 is LNHNV, CDR2 YYDKDF (reference sequence).

At least ten counts were recorded for this clonotype. This chain uses TRBV5-1 with TRBJ2-7; unclear D gene. The length of the CDR3 is 13 residues. V lost 1 base, J lost 3 bases, and 8 bases lay in between. CDR1 SGHRS and CDR2 YFSETQ come from the germline V gene. The CDR3 is CASSLQSYYEQYF. The DNA of the CDR3 is TGCGCCAGCAGCTTGCAATCCTACTACGAGCAGTACTTC.

This clonotype was seen repeatedly, ten times or more. The chain joins TRBV28 to TRBJ2-2, with 7 bases fitting TRBD2. Germline-derived CDR1 and CDR2 are MDHEN and SYDVKM. CDR3 length equals 15 residues. V lost 11 bases and J lost 7; bases outside the gene matches: 16. CDR3 DNA: TGTGCCTCCCTAGGGACTACCATAAGTCACGGGGAGCTGTTTTTT. It yields the protein CASLGTTISHGELFF.

The sample holds many counts of this clonotype. V gene TRBV4-1 combines with J gene TRBJ2-7, with D tentatively TRBD1 (6 bases). CDR1 is MGHRA, CDR2 YSYEKL, per germline. The CDR3 spans 13 residues. V lost 8 bases and J lost 0, with 11 bases in between. CDR3 region: CASSEDSSYEQYF. The CDR3 region has the DNA TGCGCCAGCTCCGAGGACAGCTCCTACGAGCAGTACTTC.

Many counts were recorded for this clonotype. At one end, the junction sequence differs from germline, possibly due to a read error. V and J are TRBV12-3 or TRBV12-4 and TRBJ2-5, with D hard to call. The CDR3 loop spans 14 amino acids. The CDR3 sequence: CASSTLRGQGTQYF. The CDR3 DNA follows: TGTGCCAGCAGTACGCTAAGAGGCCAAGGGACCCAGTACTTC.

This clonotype was observed many times. A much larger clone lies a single base off, so this may be a read error. The chain combines TRBV4-1 with TRBJ1-5, with D unresolved. Per germline, CDR1 MGHRA and CDR2 YSYEKL. The CDR3 length is 12 residues. V was cut by 3 bases and J by 4 bases, with 4 bases left in between. CDR3 nucleotides: TGCGCCAGCAGCCACGGAAATCAGCCCCAGCATTTT. Translating it yields CASSHGNQPQHF.

This clonotype was recorded many times. This sequence joins TRBV6-1 and TRBJ1-5, with 7 nucleotides matching TRBD1. Germline V CDR1 and CDR2: MNHNS, SASEGT. J gave up 6 bases and V 7 bases, and 9 bases lay outside the gene matches. CDR3 size: 14 residues. The CDR3 bases are TGTGCCAGCACCGAGGAGGGGGCGGCTCAGCCCCAGCATTTT. Translation gives CASTEEGAAQPQHF.

This clonotype was seen many times. The gene calls are TRBV3-1 and TRBJ2-7; the match to TRBD2 covers 9 bases. V lost 6 bases, J lost 3 bases, and 9 bases stayed unmatched. Germline CDR1 reads LGHDT; CDR2 reads YNNKEL (reference sequence). The CDR3 spans 15 residues. The DNA for the CDR3 is TGTGCCAGCAGACCGGCGGGACTAGCAAGCTACGAGCAGTACTTC. Protein sequence: CASRPAGLASYEQYF.

This clonotype was seen many times. The V call is TRBV3-1, the J call TRBJ2-7; D ambiguous. Per germline, CDR1 LGHDT and CDR2 YNNKEL (reference sequence). The CDR3 loop spans 12 amino acids. V was pared by 1 base and J by 5 bases, with 6 bases between. CDR3 in amino acids: CASSQGGNEQYF. DNA for the CDR3: TGTGCCAGCAGCCAAGGGGGAAACGAGCAGTACTTC.

This clonotype showed up many times. The chain uses TRBV29-1 and TRBJ1-5; no reliable D call. CDR1 and CDR2 (germline): SQVTM, ANQGSEA. The ends were cut back, 1 base at V and 7 bases at J, with 11 bases in the middle. There are 13 residues in the CDR3. The CDR3, as DNA: TGCAGCGTTGAAGGCCGGGGAGGACAGCCCCAGCATTTT. Translating gives CSVEGRGGQPQHF.

This clonotype was detected ten times or more. This chain links TRBV6-2 or TRBV6-3 with TRBJ2-5; the match to TRBD2 covers 8 bases. The CDR3 is made up of 17 amino acids. Germline V gene lookup returns CDR1 MNHEY and CDR2 SVGEGT. V lost 6 bases to trimming and J lost 2 bases; unmatched junction nucleotides: 14. The CDR3 loop is CASRGSGLAKPQETQYF. The CDR3 DNA follows: TGTGCCAGCAGGGGCAGTGGACTAGCAAAACCTCAAGAGACCCAGTACTTC.

This clonotype was recorded at least ten times. V gene TRBV11-3 combines with J gene TRBJ1-5; TRBD1 might be the D (5 bases). The CDR3 runs 19 residues. The germline gives CDR1 SGHNT, CDR2 YENEEA. Trimming cost V 5 bases and J 4 bases, with 27 bases left between them. Here the CDR3 reads CASSHAVNRGRLFNQPQHF. The CDR3 DNA is TGTGCCAGCAGCCACGCCGTGAATAGGGGACGTTTATTTAATCAGCCCCAGCATTTT.

This clonotype showed up just once. This clone may be a read error of a much larger clone one base away. This likely comes from a read error, as the CDR3 has no conserved phenylalanine or tryptophan at its end. V usage is TRBV19 and J usage is TRBJ2-3; TRBD2 aligns across 9 bases. V was clipped by 7 bases and J by 3 bases; unmatched bases: 5. Germline-derived CDR1 and CDR2 are LNHDA and SQIVND (reference sequence). This CDR3 contains 14 residues. The CDR3 DNA reads as TGTGCCAGTAAGGTAGCGGGAGTGACAGATACGCAGTATTTG. This encodes CASKVAGVTDTQYL.

This clonotype was recorded at least ten times. The J gene is TRBJ2-5, the V gene TRBV20-1; 7 positions match TRBD2. V shed 0 bases, J shed 2 bases, and the junction held 6 bases outside the gene matches. Per the germline V gene, CDR1 is DFQATT and CDR2 is SNEGSKA (reference sequence). CDR3 length: 15 amino acids. The CDR3 is CSARDDGRSQETQYF. CDR3 DNA sequence: TGCAGTGCTAGAGATGACGGGAGGTCTCAAGAGACCCAGTACTTC.